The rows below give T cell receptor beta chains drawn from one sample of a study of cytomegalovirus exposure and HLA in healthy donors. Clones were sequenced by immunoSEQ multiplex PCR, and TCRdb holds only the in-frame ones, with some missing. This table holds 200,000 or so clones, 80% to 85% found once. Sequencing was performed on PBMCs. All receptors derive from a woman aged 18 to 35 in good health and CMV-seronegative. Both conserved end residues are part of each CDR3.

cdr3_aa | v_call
CASSYSGEQFF | TRBV6-6
CASSSSGKGETQYF | TRBV11-3
CASSLTGAGNIQYF | TRBV5-6
CASTISGANVLTF | TRBV28
CASRGSGTGNSPLHF | TRBV2
CASSLTGGPQHF | TRBV7-8
CASSIIRGGRNEQFF | TRBV19
CASSLAGNTEAFF | TRBV5-1
CAISGSGGHLQETQYF | TRBV10-3
CASSEAPSGGYEQYF | TRBV2
CASSTGTSSRDTQYF | TRBV6-5
CASSYTGNGYTF | TRBV7-2
CASSLIRQGDQPQHF | TRBV4-2
CASSPLGGIQYF | TRBV18
CASSLSAAGGRYGYTF | TRBV5-5
CASSLETGGFNEQYF | TRBV5-6
CASSDTGATNEKLFF | TRBV6-6
CASSGPVDRAQPQHF | TRBV2
CASSDDPGGLASTDTQYF | TRBV9
CASSFGGGWQETQYF | TRBV7-6
CASTNRGLSETQYF | TRBV28
CASWGRDISYEQYF | TRBV2
CSVERDRGDVPSGYTF | TRBV29-1
CASSSGPAGLSYEQYF | TRBV11-2
CASSLWAGGEETQYF | TRBV7-2
CASSYRDRAYNEQFF | TRBV6-5